This T cell receptor (beta chain) appears in the sequencing data of a study of blood T cell repertoires in COVID-19. The overall study: The United States, Italy and Spain provided the acute and convalescent COVID-19 samples. Sources were T cells, B-cell-depleted T cells, or PBMCs; the material itself was cDNA or gDNA.

As for this clone: At the DNA level, this CDR3 is encoded by other sequences in the same sample as well.

Authors' methods: Cell counts per sample came from amplifying reference gene primers. Produced via immunoSEQ multiplex PCR; TCRdb's table is partial and in-frame only. That table furnishes V, J and clone size, whereas the DNA furnished D and trimming. The repertoire has about 360,000 clones, around nine tenths of them found once; the top ten carry 3%. Sequenced sample: peripheral blood. The receptor's source is a human donor in a cohort sampled during active COVID-19.

For the CDR3, the DNA is TGTGCCAGCAGTTTGACAGGGAATCAGCCCCAGCATTTT. Protein: CASSLTGNQPQHF. The chain carries TRBV12-3 or TRBV12-4 and TRBJ1-5; 7 bases match TRBD1. The CDR3 has 13 residues. The junction had 0 bases not matched to a gene; V was cut back by 3 bases and J by 4 bases.